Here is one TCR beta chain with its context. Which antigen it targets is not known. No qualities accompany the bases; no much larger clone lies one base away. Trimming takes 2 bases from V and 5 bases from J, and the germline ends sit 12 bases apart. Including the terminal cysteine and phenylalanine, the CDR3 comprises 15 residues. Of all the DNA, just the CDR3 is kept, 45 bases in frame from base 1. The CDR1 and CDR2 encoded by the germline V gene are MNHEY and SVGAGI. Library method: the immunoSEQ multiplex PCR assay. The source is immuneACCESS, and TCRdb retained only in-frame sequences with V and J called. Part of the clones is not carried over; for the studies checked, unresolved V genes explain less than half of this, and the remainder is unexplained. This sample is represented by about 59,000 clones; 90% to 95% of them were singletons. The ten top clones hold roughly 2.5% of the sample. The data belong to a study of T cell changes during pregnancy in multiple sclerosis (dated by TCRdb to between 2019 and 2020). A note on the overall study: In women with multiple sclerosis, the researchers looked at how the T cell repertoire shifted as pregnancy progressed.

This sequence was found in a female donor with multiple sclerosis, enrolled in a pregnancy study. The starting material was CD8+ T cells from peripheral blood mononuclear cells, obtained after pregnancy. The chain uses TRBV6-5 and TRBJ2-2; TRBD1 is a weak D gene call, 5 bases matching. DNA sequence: TGTGCCAGCAGTTACCGGGCAGGGTGGACCGGGGAGCTGTTTTTT. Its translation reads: CASSYRAGWTGELFF.